Each of the 13 T cell receptor beta chains below was sequenced from the same sample in a study of blood T cell repertoires in COVID-19. Using immunoSEQ multiplex PCR, the repertoire was profiled, and TCRdb retains in-frame clones only, with some absent. The table has approximately 250,000 clones, approximately 82% seen once. The source material was peripheral blood. The receptors shown here come from a man in his 60s who had recovered from COVID-19.

The genes are TRBV10-2 and TRBJ1-2; TRBD1 is a possible D gene (5 bases). The V and J ends lost 2 bases and 5 bases respectively, with 6 bases between them. This CDR3 has 12 amino acids. Per the germline V gene, CDR1 is WSHSY and CDR2 is SAAADI. The CDR3 is CASSETGYGYTF. The CDR3 coding sequence is TGCGCCAGCAGTGAGACAGGTTATGGCTACACCTTC.

The chain combines TRBV6-5 with TRBJ2-3; tentative D call: TRBD2 (6 bases). The CDR3 totals 15 residues. Germline V lookup: CDR1 MNHEY, CDR2 SVGAGI. V shed 5 bases and J shed 3 bases, with 15 bases lying between them. The CDR3 DNA reads as TGTGCCAGCAGTCCCCTGGAGGGGTATACAGATACGCAGTATTTT. Residues: CASSPLEGYTDTQYF.

The rearrangement uses TRBV19 and TRBJ2-1; 9 nucleotides agree with TRBD2. Germline CDR1 is LNHDA and CDR2 is SQIVND (reference sequence). This CDR3 spans 16 amino acids. V lost 1 base to trimming and J lost 5 bases; unmatched junction nucleotides: 6. The DNA for the CDR3 is TGTGCCAGTAGTATAGCGGCGGGAGGGCTAGACAATGAGCAGTTCTTC. Encoded protein: CASSIAAGGLDNEQFF. Variable domain in full (rest from reference TRBV19 and TRBJ2-1): DGGITQSPKYLFRKEGQNVTLSCEQNLNHDAMYWYRQDPGQGLRLIYYSQIVNDFQKGDIAEGYSVSREKKESFPLTVTSAQKNPTAFYLCASSIAAGGLDNEQFFGPGTRLTVL.

The chain couples TRBV25-1 to TRBJ1-1, with D maybe TRBD1 (5 bases). CDR1 and CDR2 (germline): MGHDK, SYGVNS. Trimming removed 5 bases at V and 7 bases at J, with 14 bases between. CDR3 length equals 13 residues. CDR3: CASSLGDLDEAFF. CDR3 coding DNA: TGTGCCAGCAGTTTGGGGGACTTAGATGAAGCTTTCTTT.

The genes are TRBV11-1 and TRBJ2-4; a weak D match, TRBD1 (8 bases). This CDR3 contains 16 residues. Trimming left V 1 base short and J 1 base short, with 11 bases between. Per the germline V gene, CDR1 is SGHAT and CDR2 is FQDESV (reference sequence). CDR3 amino acids: CASSLDRGGAKNIQYF. The DNA of the CDR3 is TGTGCCAGCAGCTTAGACAGGGGGGGTGCCAAAAACATTCAGTACTTC.

The chain has TRBV28 and TRBJ2-7; possibly TRBD1 for D (6 bases). The CDR3 loop spans 16 amino acids. The V end was cut by 6 bases, the J end by 2 bases, with 20 bases between. Germline V gene lookup returns CDR1 MDHEN and CDR2 SYDVKM. The CDR3 here is CASSSRKQGSPYEQYF. CDR3 DNA: TGTGCCAGCAGCTCTCGAAAACAGGGTTCCCCCTACGAGCAGTACTTC.

As concerns this clone: The same CDR3 can be traced to other DNA sequences in this sample. The chain employs TRBV11-2 and TRBJ1-4; tentative D call: TRBD1 (5 bases). The CDR3 is made up of 13 amino acids. V lost 5 bases and J 5 bases, leaving 9 bases between the germline ends. Germline V lookup: CDR1 SGHAT, CDR2 FQNNGV. Here the CDR3 reads CASSRDRNEKLFF. The CDR3 DNA is TGTGCCAGCAGCAGAGACAGAAATGAAAAACTGTTTTTT.

The CDR3 region has the DNA TGCGCCAGCAGCGTCCAGGGATACGAGCAGTACTTC. Translating it yields CASSVQGYEQYF. V usage is TRBV5-1 and J usage is TRBJ2-7, with D perhaps matching TRBD1 (5 bases). Deletions cut 4 bases from V and 4 bases from J, with 9 bases between. The germline CDR1 and CDR2 sequences are SGHRS and YFSETQ. This CDR3 has 12 residues.

V gene TRBV2 combines with J gene TRBJ2-5; 7 positions match TRBD2. Germline CDR1 reads SNHLY; CDR2 reads FYNNEI. Trimming at V came to 1 base and at J to 4 bases, leaving 3 bases not matched to a gene. CDR3 length: 14 residues. This CDR3 reads CASSEVGGVETQYF. CDR3 in DNA: TGTGCCAGCAGTGAAGTGGGGGGGGTAGAGACCCAGTACTTC.

The chain carries TRBV15 and TRBJ2-5, with D tentatively TRBD1 (6 bases). Germline CDR1 LNHNV, CDR2 YYDKDF (reference sequence). Trimming shortened V by 8 bases and J by 0 bases, and 19 bases separated the two germline ends. This CDR3 region has 16 residues. In DNA, the CDR3 is TGTGCCACCCGTAAGGGGACACAAGCTAACCAAGAGACCCAGTACTTC. It specifies CATRKGTQANQETQYF.

The gene calls are TRBV14 and TRBJ1-1; TRBD1 matches at 8 bases. The J segment lost 0 bases and the V segment lost 2 bases, leaving 8 bases of the junction unmatched. Germline loops: CDR1 SGHDN, CDR2 FVKESK. The length of the CDR3 is 17 residues. The CDR3 is CASSQRGQGLMNTEAFF. Written as DNA, the CDR3 is TGTGCCAGCAGCCAACGCGGACAGGGACTTATGAACACTGAAGCTTTCTTT. Looking up the rest from reference TRBV14 and TRBJ1-1 gives the full variable domain: EAGVTQFPSHSVIEKGQTVTLRCDPISGHDNLYWYRRVMGKEIKFLLHFVKESKQDESGMPNNRFLAERTGGTYSTLKVQPAELEDSGVYFCASSQRGQGLMNTEAFFGQGTRLTVV.

This clone was recorded once. The rearrangement uses TRBV20-1 and TRBJ2-3; tentatively, D is TRBD2 (6 bases). The germline V gene has CDR1 DFQATT and CDR2 SNEGSKA (reference sequence). The length of the CDR3 is 14 residues. With 3 bases removed from V and 1 base from J, the gap between germline ends came to 11 bases. The CDR3 nucleotides read TGCAGTGCTAGTCGAGGCGGGGGCACAGATACGCAGTATTTT. This codes for CSASRGGGTDTQYF.

This chain links TRBV2 with TRBJ2-5; 8 bases are a match to TRBD2. V shed 3 bases and J 5 bases; nucleotides not matched to a gene: 11. Germline V gene data show CDR1 as SNHLY and CDR2 as FYNNEI. The CDR3 contains 16 residues. CDR3 bases: TGTGCCAGCAGTGAGGGGGCAAGCGGGAGAGGGGAGACCCAGTACTTC. This encodes CASSEGASGRGETQYF.